This entry lists 20 T cell receptor beta chains sequenced from one sample in a study of T and B cells in COVID-19 patients. Multiplex PCR with BIOMED2 TRB-A/B primer pools amplified TRB rearrangements. A single record per CDR3 protein comes from TCRdb applying MiXCR to the multiplex PCR reads. This table holds 24,000 or so distinct CDR3 sequences, 30% to 35% found once. From blood, 250-500 ng of genomic DNA served as TRB template. Input material: blood. Receptors were obtained from a human donor who had recovered from COVID-19.

This clonotype was detected only a few times. The V call is TRBV24-1, the J call TRBJ2-1; D remains unclear. V was shortened by 5 bases and J by 0 bases, with 13 bases between the two germline ends. Germline CDR1 is KGHDR and CDR2 is SFDVKD. The CDR3 has 16 residues. CDR3 sequence reads: CATSVDQLSSYNEQFF. CDR3 sequence (DNA): TGTGCCACCAGTGTGGACCAGTTGAGCTCCTACAATGAGCAGTTCTTC.

By proportion, this clonotype is medium-sized. The chain joins TRBV19 to TRBJ2-1; D is perhaps TRBD1 (6 bases). This CDR3 is built from 12 residues. Germline CDR1 is LNHDA and CDR2 is SQIVND (reference sequence). V was trimmed by 8 bases and J by 4 bases, leaving 9 bases between them. This CDR3 reads CASSTGYNEQFF. CDR3 DNA sequence: TGTGCCAGTTCTACAGGGTACAATGAGCAGTTCTTC.

This clonotype is medium-sized (0.01 to 0.1%) in the sample. The rearrangement uses TRBV12-3 or TRBV12-4 and TRBJ2-5; D perhaps matches TRBD1 (6 bases). V gave up 4 bases and J gave up 3 bases, with 9 bases separating them. The CDR3 loop spans 13 amino acids. CDR3 coding DNA: TGTGCCAGCAGTTACCACAGGGAAGAGACCCAGTACTTC. It specifies CASSYHREETQYF.

The chain has TRBV19 and TRBJ2-4; 10 bases match TRBD1. Per the germline V gene, CDR1 is LNHDA and CDR2 is SQIVND (reference sequence). The CDR3 has 15 residues. Trimming took 2 bases from V and 8 from J; bases not matched to a gene: 6. The CDR3 region has the DNA TGTGCCAGTAGTATAAGACAGGGGGCGCGGGACATTCAGTACTTC. Its translation: CASSIRQGARDIQYF. The entire variable domain, with the rest obtained from reference TRBV19 and TRBJ2-4, is as follows: DGGITQSPKYLFRKEGQNVTLSCEQNLNHDAMYWYRQDPGQGLRLIYYSQIVNDFQKGDIAEGYSVSREKKESFPLTVTSAQKNPTAFYLCASSIRQGARDIQYFGAGTRLSVL.

This clonotype has only a few counts. The rearrangement uses TRBV19 and TRBJ1-2, with D unresolved. CDR3 length equals 12 residues. CDR1 is LNHDA and CDR2 is SQIVND in the germline V gene (reference sequence). The ends were cut back, 5 bases at V and 7 bases at J, with 11 bases in the middle. DNA of the CDR3: TGTGCCAGTAGTCCAAGGTCCGGTGGCTACACCTTC. Protein sequence: CASSPRSGGYTF.

This chain connects TRBV7-9 to TRBJ1-2; TRBD1 agrees at 9 bases. Germline V CDR1 and CDR2: SEHNR, FQNEAQ (reference sequence). J lost 5 bases, V lost 1 base, and 2 bases had no gene match. The CDR3 covers 14 residues. DNA of the CDR3: TGTGCCAGCAGCTTAGTGGGACAGGGTTATGGCTACACCTTC. This sequence encodes CASSLVGQGYGYTF.

This clonotype was detected only a few times. The chain combines TRBV7-2 with TRBJ1-4; tentative D call: TRBD1 (6 bases). This CDR3 is built from 15 residues. Germline V lookup: CDR1 SGHTA, CDR2 FQGNSA. V was trimmed by 5 bases and J by 8 bases, leaving 18 bases between them. CDR3 sequence: CASSLGGGAGEKLFF. As DNA, the CDR3 is TGTGCCAGCAGCCTAGGGGGGGGCGCGGGGGAAAAACTGTTTTTT.

This chain links TRBV11-2 with TRBJ2-1; no definite D call. The CDR3 has 11 amino acids. Deletions cut 3 bases from V and 15 bases from J, with 12 bases between. Germline values: CDR1 SGHAT, CDR2 FQNNGV. The CDR3 nucleotides read TGTGCCAGCAGCTTTTCCGGATCCGGGTTCTTC. The encoded protein is CASSFSGSGFF.

This clonotype was found many times. This sequence joins TRBV5-4 and TRBJ2-6; D is unresolved. The CDR3 has 15 amino acids. V shed 2 bases and J shed 3 bases, with 9 bases lying between them. From germline, CDR1 is SGHNT and CDR2 YYREEE (reference sequence). The CDR3 region is CASSLTWFGANVLTF. DNA for the CDR3: TGTGCCAGCAGCTTAACGTGGTTTGGGGCCAACGTCCTGACTTTC. Combining the CDR3 with reference TRBV5-4 and TRBJ2-6 gives the whole variable domain ETGVTQSPTHLIKTRGQQVTLRCSSQSGHNTVSWYQQALGQGPQFIFQYYREEENGRGNFPPRFSGLQFPNYSSELNVNALELDDSALYLCASSLTWFGANVLTFGAGSRLTVL.

The chain couples TRBV7-9 to TRBJ2-2; 11 bases are a match to TRBD1. Germline CDR1 reads SEHNR; CDR2 reads FQNEAQ (reference sequence). The CDR3 totals 15 residues. With 5 bases clipped from V and 7 bases from J, the junction kept 6 bases outside the gene matches. CDR3 amino acids: CASSPGQGAGGELFF. DNA of the CDR3: TGTGCCAGCAGCCCAGGACAGGGGGCGGGCGGGGAGCTGTTTTTT.

A note on this clonotype: A much larger clone sits a single nucleotide away, making a read error possible. The chain links TRBV6-1 to TRBJ2-3; D may be TRBD2 (5 bases). Germline loops: CDR1 MNHNS, CDR2 SASEGT. The CDR3 runs 13 residues. CDR3 bases: TGTGCCAGCAGTGAAAGCGGCACATATACGCAGTATTTT. This translates into CASSESGTYTQYF.

In this sample, this clonotype is medium-sized. The chain combines TRBV27 with TRBJ2-7; tentative D call: TRBD1 (5 bases). V was clipped by 7 bases and J by 12 bases, with 16 bases between them. This CDR3 region has 11 residues. Looked up from germline, CDR1 is MNHEY and CDR2 is SMNVEV (reference sequence). DNA of the CDR3: TGTGCCAGCAATCAACGGGCAGGGTCGTACTTC. Its protein is CASNQRAGSYF.

This clonotype was picked up one time. The chain carries TRBV29-1 and TRBJ1-5; 7 nucleotides agree with TRBD1. There are 12 residues in the CDR3. After removal of 8 bases from V and 2 bases from J, the junction contained 3 bases not matched to a gene. Germline V lookup: CDR1 SQVTM, CDR2 ANQGSEA. CDR3 in amino acids: CSRGTGNQPQHF. In nucleotides, the CDR3 is TGCAGCCGAGGGACAGGCAATCAGCCCCAGCATTTT.

The chain employs TRBV7-9 and TRBJ2-1; TRBD1 matches at 9 bases. After removal of 3 bases from V and 2 bases from J, the junction contained 2 bases not matched to a gene. CDR3 length: 15 amino acids. CDR1 and CDR2 (germline): SEHNR, FQNEAQ (reference sequence). The CDR3 protein is CASSLRTGAYNEQFF. The DNA of the CDR3 is TGTGCCAGCAGCTTGCGGACAGGGGCCTACAATGAGCAGTTCTTC.

The rearrangement links TRBV6-5 to TRBJ2-2; D remains unclear. CDR1 and CDR2 (germline): MNHEY, SVGAGI. The CDR3 is made up of 14 amino acids. Trimming took off 6 bases at V and 6 bases at J, with 14 bases between the two ends. CDR3 nucleotide sequence: TGTGCCAGCAGAAACGCCAAAGGCCCCGGGGAGCTGTTTTTT. Protein: CASRNAKGPGELFF.

J is TRBJ2-3 and V is TRBV24-1; the D is unclear. With 1 base removed from V and 1 base from J, the gap between germline ends came to 11 bases. The CDR3 spans 16 residues. From germline, CDR1 is KGHDR and CDR2 SFDVKD. The CDR3 reads CATSDFPVAGTDTQYF. The CDR3 region has the DNA TGTGCCACCAGTGATTTCCCAGTGGCGGGCACAGATACGCAGTATTTT.

By frequency in the sample, this clonotype is medium-sized. The genes are TRBV19 and TRBJ2-1; 10 bases fit TRBD1. Germline lookup yields CDR1 LNHDA and CDR2 SQIVND (reference sequence). The CDR3 loop spans 15 amino acids. J lost 7 bases, V lost 5 bases, and 8 bases had no gene match. CDR3 sequence: CASSPRGQGKNEQFF. The CDR3 DNA sequence: TGTGCCAGTAGTCCCAGGGGACAGGGGAAGAATGAGCAGTTCTTC.

A single count supports this clonotype. The junction and the germline gene differ at one end; a read error may be behind it. This chain connects TRBV18 to TRBJ2-5, with 8 bases lining up with TRBD2. The length of the CDR3 is 18 residues. Per germline, CDR1 KGHSH and CDR2 LQKENI. CDR3 sequence (DNA): TGTGCCAGCTTACCACGAGGAGGCGGGGGGACGTACCAAGAGACCCAGTACTTC. It is translated as CASLPRGGGGTYQETQYF.

The sample holds a few counts of this clonotype. The J gene is TRBJ2-7, the V gene TRBV27, with 10 nucleotides matching TRBD1. Germline V CDR1 and CDR2: MNHEY, SMNVEV (reference sequence). CDR3 size: 19 residues. V lost 2 bases, J lost 5 bases, and 18 bases stayed unmatched. In DNA, the CDR3 is TGTGCCAGCAGTTTAAGCCTTACCCTCCTCCGGGACAGGGGTAACGAGCAGTACTTC. This codes for CASSLSLTLLRDRGNEQYF.

This chain connects TRBV6-5 to TRBJ1-3; a possible D gene is TRBD1 (6 bases). This CDR3 is 16 amino acids long. V was pared by 0 bases and J by 6 bases, with 15 bases between. The germline V gene encodes CDR1 MNHEY and CDR2 SVGAGI. The CDR3 nucleotides read TGTGCCAGCAGTTACTCTCGGGGGGGCTTTGTAAACACCATATATTTT. This sequence encodes CASSYSRGGFVNTIYF.